This T cell receptor beta chain was observed in a study of lymphopenia after photon versus proton radiotherapy. The study's findings and limits: Under photons, naive T cells and diversity fell while effector/memory populations rose. Survival link was tested only in deceased patients; proton benefit remains a possibility. In patients who died, overall survival fell as post-nadir TCR diversity dropped more.

The data were produced by immunoSEQ multiplex PCR, yet TCRdb's version contains in-frame clones alone and is incomplete. The table includes 20,000 to 25,000 clones, less than 85% detected once. Trimming took 2 bases from V and 0 from J, leaving 1 base between them. The CDR3 has 12 amino acids. CDR1 SNHLY and CDR2 FYNNEI come from the germline V gene. Concerning this clone itself: Its matching antigen is unknown.

The chain is built from TRBV2 and TRBJ1-1; no definite D call. Sequencing was performed on peripheral blood, taken from a patient treated with photon-based radiotherapy. The receptor was isolated from a man aged 60-69 years with pancreatic cancer. The CDR3 sequence: CASSELNTEAFF. Here the CDR3 DNA reads TGTGCCAGCAGTGAATTGAACACTGAAGCTTTCTTT.